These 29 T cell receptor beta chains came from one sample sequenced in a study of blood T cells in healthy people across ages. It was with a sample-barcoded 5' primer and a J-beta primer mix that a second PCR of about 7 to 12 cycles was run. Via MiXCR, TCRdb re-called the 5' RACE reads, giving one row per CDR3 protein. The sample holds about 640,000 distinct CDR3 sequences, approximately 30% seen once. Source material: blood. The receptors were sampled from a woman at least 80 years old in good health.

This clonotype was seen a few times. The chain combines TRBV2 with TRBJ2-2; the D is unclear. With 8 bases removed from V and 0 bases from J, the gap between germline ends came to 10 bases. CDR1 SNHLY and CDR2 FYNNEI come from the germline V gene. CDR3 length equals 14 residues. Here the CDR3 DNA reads TGTGCCAGCGGCAGCCCGACGAACACCGGGGAGCTGTTTTTT. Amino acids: CASGSPTNTGELFF.

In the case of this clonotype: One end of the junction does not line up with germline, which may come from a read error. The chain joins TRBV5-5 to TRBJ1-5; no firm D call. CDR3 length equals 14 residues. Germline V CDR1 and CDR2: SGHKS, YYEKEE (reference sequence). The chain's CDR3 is CASSFYGSTQPQHF. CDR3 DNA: TGTGCCAGCAGCTTTTACGGTAGCACTCAGCCCCAGCATTTT.

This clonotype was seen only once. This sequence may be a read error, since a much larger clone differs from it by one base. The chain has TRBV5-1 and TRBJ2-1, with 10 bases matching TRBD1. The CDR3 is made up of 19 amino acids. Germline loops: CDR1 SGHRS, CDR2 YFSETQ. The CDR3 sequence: CASSLLRTGGLSSYNEQLF. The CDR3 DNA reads TGCGCCAGCAGCTTGCTAAGGACAGGGGGATTAAGCTCCTACAATGAGCAGTTGTTC.

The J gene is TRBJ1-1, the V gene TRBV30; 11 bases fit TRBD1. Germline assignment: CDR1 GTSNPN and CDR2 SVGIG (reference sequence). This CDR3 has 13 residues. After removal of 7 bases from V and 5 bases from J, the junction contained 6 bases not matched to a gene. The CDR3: CASEGQGATEAFF. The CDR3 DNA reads TGTGCCTCTGAAGGACAGGGGGCGACTGAAGCTTTCTTT.

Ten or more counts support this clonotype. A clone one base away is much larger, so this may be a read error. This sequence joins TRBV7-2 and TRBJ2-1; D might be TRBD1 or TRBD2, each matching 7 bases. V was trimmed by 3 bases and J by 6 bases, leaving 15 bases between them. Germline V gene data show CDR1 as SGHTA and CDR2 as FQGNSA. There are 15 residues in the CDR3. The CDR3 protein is CASSLRARGGNEQFF. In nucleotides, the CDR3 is TGTGCCAGCAGCTTGCGGGCCAGGGGGGGCAATGAGCAGTTCTTC.

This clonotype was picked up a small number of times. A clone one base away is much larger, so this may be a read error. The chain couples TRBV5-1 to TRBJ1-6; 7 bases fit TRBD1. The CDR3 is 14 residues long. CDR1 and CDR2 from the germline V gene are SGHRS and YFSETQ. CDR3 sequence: CASSLMTGNSPPHF. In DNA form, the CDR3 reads TGCGCCAGCAGCTTGATGACAGGGAATTCACCCCCCCACTTT. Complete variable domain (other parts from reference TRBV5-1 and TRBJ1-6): KAGVTQTPRYLIKTRGQQVTLSCSPISGHRSVSWYQQTPGQGLQFLFEYFSETQRNKGNFPGRFSGRQFSNSRSEMNVSTLELGDSALYLCASSLMTGNSPPHFGNGTRLTVT.

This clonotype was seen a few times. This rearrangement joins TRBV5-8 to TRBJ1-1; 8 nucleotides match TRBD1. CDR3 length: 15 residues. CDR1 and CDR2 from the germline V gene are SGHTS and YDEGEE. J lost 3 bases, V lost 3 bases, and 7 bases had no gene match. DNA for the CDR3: TGTGCCAGCAGCTCCAGGGGGCGGAGGGACACTGAAGCTTTCTTT. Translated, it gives CASSSRGRRDTEAFF.

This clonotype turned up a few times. CDR3 loop: CSVEDTGAETQFF. In DNA form, the CDR3 reads TGCAGCGTTGAAGATACAGGGGCAGAGACCCAGTTCTTC. The chain has TRBV29-1 and TRBJ2-1; 7 nucleotides align to TRBD1. Germline V gene lookup returns CDR1 SQVTM and CDR2 ANQGSEA. This CDR3 has 13 residues. V gave up 0 bases and J gave up 13 bases; unmatched junction bases: 9.

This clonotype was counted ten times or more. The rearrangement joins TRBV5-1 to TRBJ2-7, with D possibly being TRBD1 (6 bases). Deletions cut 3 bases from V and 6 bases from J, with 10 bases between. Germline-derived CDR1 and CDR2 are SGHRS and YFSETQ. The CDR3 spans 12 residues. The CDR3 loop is CASSSGEREQYF. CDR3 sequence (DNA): TGCGCCAGCAGCTCAGGGGAGCGCGAGCAGTACTTC.

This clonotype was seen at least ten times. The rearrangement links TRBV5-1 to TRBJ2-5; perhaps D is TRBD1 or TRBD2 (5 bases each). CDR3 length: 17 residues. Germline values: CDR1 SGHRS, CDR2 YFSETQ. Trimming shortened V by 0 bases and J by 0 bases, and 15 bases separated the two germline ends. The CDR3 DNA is TGCGCCAGCAGCTTGGCAAAATCAGGGACGTACCAAGAGACCCAGTACTTC. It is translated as CASSLAKSGTYQETQYF.

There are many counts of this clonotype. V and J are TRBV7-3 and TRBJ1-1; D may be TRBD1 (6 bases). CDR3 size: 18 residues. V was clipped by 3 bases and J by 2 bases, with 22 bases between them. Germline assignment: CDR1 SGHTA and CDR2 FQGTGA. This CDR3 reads CASSFPRGDRWANTEAFF. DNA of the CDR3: TGTGCCAGCAGCTTCCCGAGGGGAGACAGGTGGGCCAACACTGAAGCTTTCTTT.

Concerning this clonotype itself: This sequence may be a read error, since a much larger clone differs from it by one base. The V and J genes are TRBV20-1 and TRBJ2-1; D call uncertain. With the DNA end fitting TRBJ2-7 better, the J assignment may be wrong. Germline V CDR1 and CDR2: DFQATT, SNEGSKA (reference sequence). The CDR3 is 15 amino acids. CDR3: CSAAAPTGTYNEQYF. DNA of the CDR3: TGCAGTGCTGCTGCCCCAACTGGAACCTACAATGAGCAGTACTTC.

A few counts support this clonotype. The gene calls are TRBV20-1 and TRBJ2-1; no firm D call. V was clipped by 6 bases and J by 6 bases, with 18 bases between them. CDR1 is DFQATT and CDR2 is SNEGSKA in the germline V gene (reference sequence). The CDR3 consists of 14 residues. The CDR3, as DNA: TGCAGTGCCCCCCCTTCTTTCAGCAGCAATGAGCAGTTCTTC. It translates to CSAPPSFSSNEQFF.

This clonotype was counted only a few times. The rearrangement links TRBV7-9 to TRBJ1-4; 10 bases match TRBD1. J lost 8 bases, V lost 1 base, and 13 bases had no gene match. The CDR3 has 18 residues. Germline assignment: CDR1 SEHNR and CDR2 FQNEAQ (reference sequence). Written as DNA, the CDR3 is TGTGCCAGCAGCTTAGGAAGCCTGACAGGGGGCCGACGGGAAAAACTGTTTTTT. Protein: CASSLGSLTGGRREKLFF.

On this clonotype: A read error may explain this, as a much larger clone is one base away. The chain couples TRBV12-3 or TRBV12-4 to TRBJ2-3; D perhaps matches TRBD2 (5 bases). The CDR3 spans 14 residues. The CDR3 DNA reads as TGTGCCAGCAGTCCGGAGGATGGAACAGATGCGCAGTATTTT. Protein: CASSPEDGTDAQYF.

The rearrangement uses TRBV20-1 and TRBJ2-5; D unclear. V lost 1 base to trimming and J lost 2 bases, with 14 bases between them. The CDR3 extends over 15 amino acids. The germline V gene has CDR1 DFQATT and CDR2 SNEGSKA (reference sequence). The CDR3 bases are TGCAGTGCTAGAGTCGGGCGTCTTATTCAAGAGACCCAGTACTTC. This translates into CSARVGRLIQETQYF.

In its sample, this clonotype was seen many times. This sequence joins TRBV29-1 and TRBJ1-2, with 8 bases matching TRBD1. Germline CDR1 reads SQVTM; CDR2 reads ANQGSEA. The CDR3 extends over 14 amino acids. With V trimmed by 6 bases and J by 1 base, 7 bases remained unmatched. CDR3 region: CSVSDRAVNYGYTF. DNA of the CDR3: TGCAGCGTATCGGACAGGGCCGTTAACTATGGCTACACCTTC.

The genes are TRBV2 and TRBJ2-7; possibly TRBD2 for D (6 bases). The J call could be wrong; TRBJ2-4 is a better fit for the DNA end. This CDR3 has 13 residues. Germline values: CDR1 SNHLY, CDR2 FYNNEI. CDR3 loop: CASSEDLGGIQYF. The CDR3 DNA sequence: TGTGCCAGCAGTGAAGATCTGGGGGGCATTCAGTACTTC.

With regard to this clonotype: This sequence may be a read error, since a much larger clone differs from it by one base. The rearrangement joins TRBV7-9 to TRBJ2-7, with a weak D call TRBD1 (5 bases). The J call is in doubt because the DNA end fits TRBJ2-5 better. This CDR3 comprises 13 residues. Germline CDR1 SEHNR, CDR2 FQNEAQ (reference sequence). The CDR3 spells CASSPPGWETQYF. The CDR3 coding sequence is TGTGCCAGCAGCCCTCCAGGGTGGGAGACCCAGTACTTC.

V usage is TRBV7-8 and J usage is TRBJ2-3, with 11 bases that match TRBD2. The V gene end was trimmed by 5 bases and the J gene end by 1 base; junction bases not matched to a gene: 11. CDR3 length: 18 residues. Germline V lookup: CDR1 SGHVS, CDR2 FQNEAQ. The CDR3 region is CASSPRIAGGMGTDTQYF. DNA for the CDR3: TGTGCCAGCAGCCCTCGGATAGCGGGAGGGATGGGCACAGATACGCAGTATTTT.

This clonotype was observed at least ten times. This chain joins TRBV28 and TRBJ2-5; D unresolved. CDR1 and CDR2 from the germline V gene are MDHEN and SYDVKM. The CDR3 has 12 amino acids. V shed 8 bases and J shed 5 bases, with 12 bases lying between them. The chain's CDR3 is CASCQIGETQYF. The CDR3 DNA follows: TGTGCCAGCTGCCAAATAGGGGAGACCCAGTACTTC.

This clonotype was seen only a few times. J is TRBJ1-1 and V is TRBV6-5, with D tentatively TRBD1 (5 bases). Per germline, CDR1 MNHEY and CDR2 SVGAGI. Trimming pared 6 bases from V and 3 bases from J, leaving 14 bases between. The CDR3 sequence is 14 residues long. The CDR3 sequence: CASRRAQGHTEAFF. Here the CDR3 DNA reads TGTGCCAGCAGGCGGGCCCAGGGACACACTGAAGCTTTCTTT.

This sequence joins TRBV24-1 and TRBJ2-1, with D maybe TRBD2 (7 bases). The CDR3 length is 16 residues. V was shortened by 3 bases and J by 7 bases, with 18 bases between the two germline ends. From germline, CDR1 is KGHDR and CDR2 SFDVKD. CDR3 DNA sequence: TGTGCCACCAGTGATCGGACAGTTCTCGGGGGGAATGAGCAGTTCTTC. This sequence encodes CATSDRTVLGGNEQFF.

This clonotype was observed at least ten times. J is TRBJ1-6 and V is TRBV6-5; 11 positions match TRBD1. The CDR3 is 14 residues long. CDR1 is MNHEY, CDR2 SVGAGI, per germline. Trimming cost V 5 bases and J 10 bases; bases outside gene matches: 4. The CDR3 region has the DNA TGTGCCAGCAGTCGGACAGGGGGCGAGTCACCCCTCCACTTT. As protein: CASSRTGGESPLHF.

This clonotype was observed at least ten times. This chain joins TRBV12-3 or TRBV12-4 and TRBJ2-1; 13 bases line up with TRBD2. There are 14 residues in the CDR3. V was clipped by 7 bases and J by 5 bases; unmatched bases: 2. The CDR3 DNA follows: TGTGCCAGCATGACTAGCGGGGGGCACAATGAGCAGTTCTTC. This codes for CASMTSGGHNEQFF.

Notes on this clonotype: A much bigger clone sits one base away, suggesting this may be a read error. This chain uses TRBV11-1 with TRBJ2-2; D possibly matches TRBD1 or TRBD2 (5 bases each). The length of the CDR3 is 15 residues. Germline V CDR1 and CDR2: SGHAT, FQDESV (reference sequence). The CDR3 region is CASSGQGKSTGERFF. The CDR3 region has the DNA TGTGCCAGCAGCGGACAAGGGAAGAGCACCGGGGAGCGGTTTTTT. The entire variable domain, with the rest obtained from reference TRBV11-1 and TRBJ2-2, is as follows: EAEVAQSPRYKITEKSQAVAFWCDPISGHATLYWYRQILGQGPELLVQFQDESVVDDSQLPKDRFSAERLKGVDSTLKIQPAELGDSAMYLCASSGQGKSTGERFFGEGSRLTVL.

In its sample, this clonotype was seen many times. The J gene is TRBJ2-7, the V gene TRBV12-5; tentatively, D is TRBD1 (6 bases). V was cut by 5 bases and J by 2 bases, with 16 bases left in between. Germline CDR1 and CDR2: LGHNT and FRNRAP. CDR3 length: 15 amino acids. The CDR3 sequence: CASGKSFRGPYEQYF. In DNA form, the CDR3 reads TGTGCTAGTGGTAAATCATTCAGGGGACCCTACGAGCAGTACTTC.

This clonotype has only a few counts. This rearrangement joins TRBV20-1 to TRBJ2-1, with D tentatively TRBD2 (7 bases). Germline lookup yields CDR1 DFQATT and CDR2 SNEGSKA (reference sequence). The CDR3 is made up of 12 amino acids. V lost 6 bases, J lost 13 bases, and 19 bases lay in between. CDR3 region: CSALGGGETQFF. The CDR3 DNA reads TGCAGTGCCCTAGGAGGGGGGGAGACCCAGTTCTTC.

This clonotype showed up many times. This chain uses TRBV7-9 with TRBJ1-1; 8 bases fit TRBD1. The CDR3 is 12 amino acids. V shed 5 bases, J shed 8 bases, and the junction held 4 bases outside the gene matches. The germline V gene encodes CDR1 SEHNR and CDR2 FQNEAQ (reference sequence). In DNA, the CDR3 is TGTGCCAGCAGCCGCGGACAGGGCGAAGCTTTCTTT. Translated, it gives CASSRGQGEAFF.